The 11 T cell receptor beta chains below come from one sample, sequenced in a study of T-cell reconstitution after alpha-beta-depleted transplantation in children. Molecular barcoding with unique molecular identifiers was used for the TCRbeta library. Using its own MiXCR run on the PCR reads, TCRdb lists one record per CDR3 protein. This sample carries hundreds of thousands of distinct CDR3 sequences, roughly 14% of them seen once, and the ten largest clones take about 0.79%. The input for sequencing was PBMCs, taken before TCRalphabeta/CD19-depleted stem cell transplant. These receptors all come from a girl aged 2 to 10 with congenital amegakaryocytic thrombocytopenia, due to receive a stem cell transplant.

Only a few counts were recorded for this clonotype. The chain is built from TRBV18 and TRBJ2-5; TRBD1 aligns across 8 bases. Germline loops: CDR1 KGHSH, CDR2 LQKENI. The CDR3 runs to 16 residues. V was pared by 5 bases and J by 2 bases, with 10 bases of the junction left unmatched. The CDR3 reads CASSEYRGEEQETQYF. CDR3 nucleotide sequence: TGTGCCAGCTCAGAATACAGGGGGGAAGAACAAGAGACCCAGTACTTC.

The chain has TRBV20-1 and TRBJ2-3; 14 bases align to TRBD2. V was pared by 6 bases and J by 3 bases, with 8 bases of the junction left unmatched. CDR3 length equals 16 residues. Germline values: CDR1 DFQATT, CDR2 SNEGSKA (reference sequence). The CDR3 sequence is CSAAPGLAGVTDTQYF. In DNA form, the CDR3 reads TGCAGTGCGGCGCCGGGACTAGCGGGAGTGACAGATACGCAGTATTTT.

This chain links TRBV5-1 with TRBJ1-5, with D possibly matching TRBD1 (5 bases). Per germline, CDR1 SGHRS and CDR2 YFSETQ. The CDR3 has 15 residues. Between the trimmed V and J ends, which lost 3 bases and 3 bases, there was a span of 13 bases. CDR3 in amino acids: CASSSGTGYNQPQHF. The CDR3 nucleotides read TGCGCCAGCAGCTCTGGGACGGGCTACAATCAGCCCCAGCATTTT.

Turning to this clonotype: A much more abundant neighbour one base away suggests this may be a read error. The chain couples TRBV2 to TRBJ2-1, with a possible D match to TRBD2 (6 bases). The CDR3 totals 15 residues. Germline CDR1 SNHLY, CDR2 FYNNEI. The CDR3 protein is CANANSQWGVNAQFF. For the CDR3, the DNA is TGTGCCAATGCAAATTCACAGTGGGGGGTTAATGCGCAGTTCTTC.

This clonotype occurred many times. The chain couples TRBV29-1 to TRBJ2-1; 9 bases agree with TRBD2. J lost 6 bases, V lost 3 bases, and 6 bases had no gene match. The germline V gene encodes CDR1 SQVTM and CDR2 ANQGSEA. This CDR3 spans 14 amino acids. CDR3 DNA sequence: TGCAGCGTTGACCCCGGGACTAGCTCCAATGAGCAGTTCTTC. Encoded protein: CSVDPGTSSNEQFF.

CDR3 in DNA: TGCGCCAGCAGCCCCGGGGTAGCGGGTAGCACAGATACGCAGTATTTT. Translation: CASSPGVAGSTDTQYF. This chain joins TRBV5-1 and TRBJ2-3; 7 bases line up with TRBD2. This CDR3 comprises 16 residues. Germline CDR1 is SGHRS and CDR2 is YFSETQ. The V and J ends lost 4 bases and 0 bases, in that order; junction bases with no gene match: 8.

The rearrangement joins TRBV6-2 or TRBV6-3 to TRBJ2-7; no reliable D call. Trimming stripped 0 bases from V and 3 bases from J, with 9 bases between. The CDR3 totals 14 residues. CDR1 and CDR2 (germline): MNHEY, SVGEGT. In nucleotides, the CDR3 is TGTGCCAGCAGTTACTCAGTCTTGAGCTACGAGCAGTACTTC. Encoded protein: CASSYSVLSYEQYF.

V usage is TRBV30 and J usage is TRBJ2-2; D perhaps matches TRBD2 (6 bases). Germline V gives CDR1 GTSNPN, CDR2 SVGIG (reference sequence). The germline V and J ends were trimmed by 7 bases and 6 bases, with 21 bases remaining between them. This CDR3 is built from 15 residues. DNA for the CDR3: TGTGCCTCCAGAGCGGAGGGAGGCCACGCCGGGGAGCTGTTTTTT. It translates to CASRAEGGHAGELFF.

The CDR3 DNA follows: TGCGCCAGCAGCTTTAAGACTGGATCCTACGAGCAGTACTTC. It codes for CASSFKTGSYEQYF. The chain recombines TRBV5-1 with TRBJ2-7; D gene ambiguous. Germline loops: CDR1 SGHRS, CDR2 YFSETQ. Trimming stripped 2 bases from V and 1 base from J, with 10 bases between. The CDR3 loop spans 14 amino acids.

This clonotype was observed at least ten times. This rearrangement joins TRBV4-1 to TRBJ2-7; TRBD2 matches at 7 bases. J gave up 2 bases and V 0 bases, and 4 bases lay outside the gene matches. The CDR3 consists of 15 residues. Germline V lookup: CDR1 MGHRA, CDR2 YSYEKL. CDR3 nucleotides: TGCGCCAGCAGCCAAGATCGCGGGAGTCCCTACGAGCAGTACTTC. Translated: CASSQDRGSPYEQYF.

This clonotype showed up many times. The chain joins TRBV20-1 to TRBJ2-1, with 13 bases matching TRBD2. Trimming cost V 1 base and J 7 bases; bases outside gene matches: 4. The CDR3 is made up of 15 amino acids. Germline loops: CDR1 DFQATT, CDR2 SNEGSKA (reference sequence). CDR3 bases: TGCAGTGCTAGAGCGGGACTAGCGGGATGGAATGAGCAGTTCTTC. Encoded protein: CSARAGLAGWNEQFF.